What follows are 19 T cell receptor beta chains derived from one specimen sequenced in a study of T cell responses to AZD1222 COVID-19 vaccine. The table came from immunoSEQ multiplex PCR; TCRdb's copy has only in-frame clones and leaves some out. The sample lists about 150,000 clones, over 80% occurring once. Sequenced material: peripheral blood, taken 28 days after the second AZD1222 dose. Receptor source: an adult who received the AZD1222 COVID-19 vaccine.

This chain connects TRBV6-1 to TRBJ1-5, with a tentative D call TRBD1 (6 bases). The V end was cut by 3 bases, the J end by 6 bases, with 12 bases between. This CDR3 is 14 amino acids long. Germline values: CDR1 MNHNS, CDR2 SASEGT. CDR3 amino acids: CASSDVGGRQPQHF. The CDR3 DNA sequence: TGTGCCAGCAGTGACGTCGGGGGCCGTCAGCCCCAGCATTTT.

V gene TRBV18 combines with J gene TRBJ2-3; D remains ambiguous. V was shortened by 3 bases and J by 2 bases, with 9 bases between the two germline ends. Germline values: CDR1 KGHSH, CDR2 LQKENI. This CDR3 region has 14 residues. The CDR3 loop reads CASSPWADTDTQYF. Written as DNA, the CDR3 is TGTGCCAGCTCACCCTGGGCGGACACAGATACGCAGTATTTT.

This chain joins TRBV2 and TRBJ1-3; TRBD1 matches 10 bases. CDR1 SNHLY and CDR2 FYNNEI come from the germline V gene. With 4 bases clipped from V and 3 bases from J, the junction kept 3 bases outside the gene matches. CDR3 length: 15 residues. The CDR3 region is CASSGQGAGGNTIYF. For the CDR3, the DNA is TGTGCCAGCAGTGGACAGGGGGCAGGTGGAAACACCATATATTTT.

The chain uses TRBV28 and TRBJ2-7, with 9 positions matching TRBD2. The J segment lost 3 bases and the V segment lost 10 bases, leaving 10 bases of the junction unmatched. The CDR3 runs 14 residues. CDR1 and CDR2 from the germline V gene are MDHEN and SYDVKM. The CDR3 loop is CATFGASGNYEQYF. The CDR3 DNA follows: TGTGCCACGTTTGGGGCTAGCGGGAACTACGAGCAGTACTTC.

The chain joins TRBV7-9 to TRBJ1-2; D not certain. The germline gives CDR1 SEHNR, CDR2 FQNEAQ (reference sequence). The CDR3 covers 14 residues. The V gene lost 1 base and the J gene lost 0 bases, with 6 bases spanning the gap. The DNA of the CDR3 is TGTGCCAGCAGCTTAGACGGTCCTAACTATGGCTACACCTTC. Protein product: CASSLDGPNYGYTF. Full variable domain (outside the CDR3, taken from reference TRBV7-9 and TRBJ1-2): DTGVSQNPRHKITKRGQNVTFRCDPISEHNRLYWYRQTLGQGPEFLTYFQNEAQLEKSRLLSDRFSAERPKGSFSTLEIQRTEQGDSAMYLCASSLDGPNYGYTFGSGTRLTVV.

This rearrangement joins TRBV6-6 to TRBJ1-1, with unresolved D. CDR3 length equals 16 residues. V lost 5 bases, J lost 0 bases, and 16 bases lay in between. The germline gives CDR1 MNHNY, CDR2 SVGAGI (reference sequence). In DNA, the CDR3 is TGTGCCAGCAGTCGACCGCGGGGAACCATGAACACTGAAGCTTTCTTT. This codes for CASSRPRGTMNTEAFF.

The chain is built from TRBV24-1 and TRBJ2-1; D unclear. V was pared by 5 bases and J by 0 bases, with 16 bases between. The CDR3 is 17 residues long. Looked up from germline, CDR1 is KGHDR and CDR2 is SFDVKD. The CDR3 here is CATSAPVGARSYNEQFF. CDR3 DNA sequence: TGTGCCACCAGTGCCCCTGTAGGAGCCCGCTCCTACAATGAGCAGTTCTTC.

J is TRBJ2-5 and V is TRBV18, with unresolved D. This CDR3 contains 11 residues. From germline, CDR1 is KGHSH and CDR2 LQKENI. Trimming shortened V by 6 bases and J by 2 bases, and 4 bases separated the two germline ends. The CDR3: CASSQQETQYF. The CDR3 DNA reads TGTGCCAGCTCGCAACAAGAGACCCAGTACTTC.

This chain connects TRBV11-3 to TRBJ1-5; D remains unclear. This CDR3 is 11 amino acids long. Trimming pared 5 bases from V and 11 bases from J, leaving 10 bases between. Germline V lookup: CDR1 SGHNT, CDR2 YENEEA. Here the CDR3 DNA reads TGTGCCAGCAGCCCCGGGCTTGCCCAGCATTTT. Amino acid sequence: CASSPGLAQHF.

V usage is TRBV12-3 or TRBV12-4 and J usage is TRBJ1-1; D ambiguous. Trimming stripped 5 bases from V and 4 bases from J, with 8 bases between. The CDR3 loop spans 12 amino acids. The CDR3 sequence: CASSQDVTEAFF. In DNA, the CDR3 is TGTGCCAGCAGTCAGGACGTCACTGAAGCTTTCTTT.

This chain uses TRBV7-9 with TRBJ1-5, with 11 bases that match TRBD1. V gave up 5 bases and J gave up 6 bases; unmatched junction bases: 6. The CDR3 consists of 15 residues. Per germline, CDR1 SEHNR and CDR2 FQNEAQ (reference sequence). The CDR3 nucleotides are TGTGCCAGCAGCCCAGGACAGGGGGCAGGTCAGCCCCAGCATTTT. This translates into CASSPGQGAGQPQHF.

The V call is TRBV28, the J call TRBJ1-4; TRBD1 agrees at 9 bases. The ends lost 3 bases at V and 8 bases at J; junction bases unmatched: 4. The germline CDR1 and CDR2 sequences are MDHEN and SYDVKM. The CDR3 runs 14 residues. CDR3 sequence reads: CASSLGQGDEKLFF. CDR3 DNA: TGTGCCAGCAGTTTGGGACAGGGAGACGAAAAACTGTTTTTT.

The gene calls are TRBV30 and TRBJ1-5, with 8 nucleotides matching TRBD1. This CDR3 has 13 amino acids. J was trimmed by 6 bases and V by 2 bases; bases with no gene match: 3. Germline loops: CDR1 GTSNPN, CDR2 SVGIG (reference sequence). The CDR3 nucleotides are TGTGCCTGGAGTACAGGGGGAAGTCAGCCCCAGCATTTT. Amino acid sequence: CAWSTGGSQPQHF.

This rearrangement joins TRBV10-1 to TRBJ2-1; the match to TRBD1 covers 7 bases. V was clipped by 0 bases and J by 4 bases; unmatched bases: 0. CDR1 is WNHNN and CDR2 is SYGVQD in the germline V gene (reference sequence). This CDR3 is built from 14 residues. For the CDR3, the DNA is TGCGCCAGCAGTGAGTCGACAGGGTACAATGAGCAGTTCTTC. Its translation is CASSESTGYNEQFF.

This chain links TRBV7-8 with TRBJ1-1, with a possible D match to TRBD1 (6 bases). Trimming removed 0 bases at V and 2 bases at J, with 13 bases between. CDR3 size: 16 residues. Per germline, CDR1 SGHVS and CDR2 FQNEAQ. CDR3 residues: CASSLAQGEGNTEAFF. In DNA form, the CDR3 reads TGTGCCAGCAGCTTAGCACAGGGAGAGGGCAACACTGAAGCTTTCTTT.

This sequence joins TRBV19 and TRBJ1-5; 8 nucleotides agree with TRBD1. The V gene end was trimmed by 5 bases and the J gene end by 0 bases; junction bases not matched to a gene: 6. The CDR3 loop spans 16 amino acids. Germline V CDR1 and CDR2: LNHDA, SQIVND (reference sequence). CDR3 DNA: TGTGCCAGTAGTCCTCGGACAGGGTATAGCAATCAGCCCCAGCATTTT. Residues: CASSPRTGYSNQPQHF.

The chain is built from TRBV7-2 and TRBJ2-3; 10 bases line up with TRBD2. CDR3 length equals 13 residues. Germline V lookup: CDR1 SGHTA, CDR2 FQGNSA. V dropped 9 bases and J dropped 8; count of bases not matched to a gene: 8. The CDR3: CASLIQREGTQYF. As DNA, the CDR3 is TGTGCCAGTTTGATTCAGCGGGAGGGTACGCAGTATTTT.

This chain uses TRBV25-1 with TRBJ1-3, with D possibly being TRBD1 (5 bases). V was pared by 4 bases and J by 4 bases, with 11 bases between. CDR1 and CDR2 from the germline V gene are MGHDK and SYGVNS. This CDR3 is 14 amino acids long. The CDR3: CASSAVGVGNTIYF. CDR3 sequence (DNA): TGTGCCAGCAGTGCCGTGGGGGTAGGAAACACCATATATTTT.

The chain is built from TRBV25-1 and TRBJ1-1; D perhaps matches TRBD1 (5 bases). CDR1 and CDR2 from the germline V gene are MGHDK and SYGVNS. V gave up 6 bases and J gave up 0 bases, with 14 bases separating them. This CDR3 region has 15 residues. CDR3 sequence: CASRRSGHLNTEAFF. CDR3 sequence (DNA): TGTGCCAGCAGAAGAAGTGGACACTTGAACACTGAAGCTTTCTTT.